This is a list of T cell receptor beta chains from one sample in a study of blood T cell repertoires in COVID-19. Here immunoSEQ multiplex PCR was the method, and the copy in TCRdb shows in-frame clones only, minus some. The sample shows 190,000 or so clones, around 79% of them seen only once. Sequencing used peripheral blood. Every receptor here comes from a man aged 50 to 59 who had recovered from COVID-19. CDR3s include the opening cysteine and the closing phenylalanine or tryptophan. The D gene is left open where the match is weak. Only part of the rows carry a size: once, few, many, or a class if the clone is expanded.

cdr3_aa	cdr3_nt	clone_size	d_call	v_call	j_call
CASSQDPAGKGHEQFF	TGTGCCAGCAGCCAAGATCCAGCGGGAAAGGGCCATGAGCAGTTCTTC	-	TRBD2	TRBV3-1/TRBV3-2	TRBJ2-1
CAISDILASGRVSQYF	TGTGCCATCAGTGATATTTTGGCTAGCGGGAGGGTTAGCCAGTACTTC	-	TRBD2	TRBV10-3	TRBJ2-5
CGVLITPGGNSPLHF	TGTGGCGTGCTGATTACTCCGGGAGGGAATTCACCCCTCCACTTT	-	-	TRBV30	TRBJ1-6
CASSEFSAGFGNQPQHF	TGTGCCAGCAGTGAATTTTCGGCGGGGTTCGGCAATCAGCCCCAGCATTTT	-	-	TRBV6-1	TRBJ1-5
CASSEREHGELFF	TGTGCCAGCAGTGAGCGGGAGCACGGGGAGCTGTTTTTT	-	TRBD2	TRBV6-1	TRBJ2-2
CASSIALLGAGNSPLHF	TGTGCCAGTAGTATCGCTCTCCTCGGGGCGGGAAATTCACCCCTCCACTTT	-	-	TRBV19	TRBJ1-6
CAWSVGGGLAGSTDTQYF	TGTGCCTGGAGTGTAGGAGGGGGACTAGCGGGGAGCACAGATACGCAGTATTTT	-	TRBD2	TRBV30	TRBJ2-3
CASSGGGGSYEQYF	TGTGCCAGCTCAGGCGGGGGAGGCTCCTACGAGCAGTACTTC	-	TRBD2	TRBV18	TRBJ2-7
CASSLTGLGYNEQFF	TGCGCCAGCAGTTTAACAGGGTTAGGATACAATGAGCAGTTCTTC	-	-	TRBV10-2	TRBJ2-1
CASSSQGGEQYF	TGTGCCAGCAGTTCGCAGGGGGGTGAGCAGTACTTC	-	-	TRBV28	TRBJ2-7
CASSAPTGTGGYTF	TGTGCCAGCAGCGCCCCAACCGGGACAGGCGGCTACACCTTC	-	TRBD1	TRBV9	TRBJ1-2
CASSEGQGIGKAFF	TGTGCCAGCAGTGAGGGACAGGGGATTGGAAAAGCTTTCTTT	-	TRBD1	TRBV6-2/TRBV6-3	TRBJ1-1
CASSPAGGLNTEAFF	TGTGCCAGCAGCCCGGCGGGGGGACTGAACACTGAAGCTTTCTTT	-	-	TRBV5-6	TRBJ1-1
CASSKSIGGYEQYF	TGTGCCAGCAGCAAATCAATCGGTGGCTACGAGCAGTACTTC	-	-	TRBV21-1	TRBJ2-7
CASSLWPGNGDEQFF	TGTGCCAGCAGTTTATGGCCAGGGAATGGCGATGAGCAGTTCTTC	-	-	TRBV27	TRBJ2-1
CASSAGGAGGLSPLHF	TGTGCCAGCAGCGCGGGGGGGGCAGGGGGCTTGTCACCCCTCCACTTT	-	TRBD1	TRBV5-4	TRBJ1-6
CASSSSFRDGNTIYF	TGCGCCAGCAGCTCCAGCTTCAGGGATGGAAACACCATATATTTT	-	-	TRBV5-1	TRBJ1-3
CASSPRRQAGGNTIYF	TGTGCCAGCAGCCCTCGACGACAAGCCGGTGGAAACACCATATATTTT	-	-	TRBV3-1/TRBV3-2	TRBJ1-3
CASSPGLAGGVYNEQFF	TGCGCCAGCAGCCCTGGACTAGCGGGAGGGGTCTACAATGAGCAGTTCTTC	-	TRBD2	TRBV5-1	TRBJ2-1
CASSLDREAEAFF	TGTGCCAGCAGTCTGGACAGGGAGGCTGAAGCTTTCTTT	-	TRBD1	TRBV7-2	TRBJ1-1
CASTPGGAGEQYF	TGTGCCAGCACCCCGGGCGGGGCGGGAGAGCAGTACTTC	-	-	TRBV7-9	TRBJ2-7
CSVIREWNEQYF	TGCAGCGTTATCCGGGAGTGGAACGAGCAGTACTTC	-	-	TRBV29-1	TRBJ2-7
CASSLAGSAYEQYF	TGCGCCAGCAGCTTAGCGGGTTCGGCCTACGAGCAGTACTTC	-	-	TRBV5-1	TRBJ2-7
CASSLDGGLHFSYEQYF	TGTGCCAGCAGCTTAGACGGGGGTCTACATTTCTCCTACGAGCAGTACTTC	-	-	TRBV11-2	TRBJ2-7
CASGSGSRTGELFF	TGTGCCAGCGGGAGCGGGAGCCGAACCGGGGAGCTGTTTTTT	-	TRBD2	TRBV11-3	TRBJ2-2
CASSHPLATQYF	TGCGCCAGCAGTCATCCACTAGCTACGCAGTATTTT	-	-	TRBV23-1	TRBJ2-3
CASSPSTRSSYNEQFF	TGTGCCAGCAGCCCCTCTACCCGGAGCTCCTACAATGAGCAGTTCTTC	once	-	TRBV7-9	TRBJ2-1
CASSLMPGSYNEQFF	TGTGCCAGCAGTCTCATGCCAGGTTCCTACAATGAGCAGTTCTTC	-	-	TRBV6-5	TRBJ2-1
CASSPTPGRERGLFF	TGTGCCAGCAGCCCCACCCCAGGGAGGGAGAGGGGACTGTTTTTT	-	-	TRBV5-5	TRBJ1-4
CASSHPTGTGGKYEQYF	TGTGCCAGCAGCCATCCCACCGGGACAGGGGGTAAGTACGAGCAGTACTTC	-	TRBD1	TRBV3-1/TRBV3-2	TRBJ2-7
CAISEGGHEQYF	TGTGCCATCAGTGAGGGAGGCCACGAGCAGTACTTC	-	-	TRBV10-3	TRBJ2-7
CASSKLNSGTGGILEQYF	TGTGCCAGCAGTAAGCTTAATTCCGGGACAGGGGGCATCCTAGAGCAGTACTTC	-	TRBD1	TRBV7-2	TRBJ2-7
CASSFETGKLGELFF	TGTGCCAGCAGCTTCGAGACAGGGAAATTAGGGGAGCTGTTTTTT	-	TRBD1	TRBV7-9	TRBJ2-2
CASNPQGTGELFF	TGTGCCAGCAACCCACAGGGTACCGGGGAGCTGTTTTTT	-	-	TRBV28	TRBJ2-2
CASSLLRTSGNGFF	TGTGCCAGCAGCTTACTTAGGACTAGCGGGAATGGGTTCTTC	-	TRBD2	TRBV7-9	TRBJ2-1
CAWNRDEGEKLFF	TGTGCCTGGAACAGGGACGAGGGTGAAAAACTGTTTTTT	-	-	TRBV30	TRBJ1-4
CASSHTLAGGSYNEQFF	TGTGCCAGCAGCCATACTCTAGCGGGAGGTTCCTACAATGAGCAGTTCTTC	-	TRBD2	TRBV7-2	TRBJ2-1
CASSQDLWGYTF	TGTGCCAGCAGCCAGGACTTATGGGGCTACACCTTC	-	-	TRBV14	TRBJ1-2
CASSEQTGTESEAFF	TGTGCCAGCAGTGAACAGACAGGGACGGAGTCTGAAGCTTTCTTT	-	TRBD1	TRBV6-1	TRBJ1-1
CAWSVGQGDAPLHF	TGTGCCTGGAGTGTCGGACAGGGAGATGCCCCCCTCCACTTT	-	TRBD1	TRBV30	TRBJ1-6
CAWNGRDQETQYF	TGTGCCTGGAATGGCAGGGACCAAGAGACCCAGTACTTC	-	-	TRBV30	TRBJ2-5
CATSPHTAGNTEAFF	TGTGCCACCAGCCCACACACGGCAGGGAACACTGAAGCTTTCTTT	-	-	TRBV15	TRBJ1-1
CASSALGGTTGELFF	TGTGCCAGCAGCGCACTCGGGGGGACCACCGGGGAGCTGTTTTTT	-	TRBD2	TRBV7-3	TRBJ2-2
CASSPEGGSTGELFF	TGTGCCAGCAGCCCCGAAGGAGGTAGCACCGGGGAGCTGTTTTTT	-	-	TRBV7-3	TRBJ2-2
CASRDRPNEKLFF	TGTGCCAGCAGGGACAGACCTAATGAAAAACTGTTTTTT	-	-	TRBV6-5	TRBJ1-4
CASSGRDRGFEQYF	TGCGCCAGCAGCGGAAGGGACAGGGGATTCGAGCAGTACTTC	many	TRBD1	TRBV4-1	TRBJ2-7
CSVGGQGEKLFF	TGCAGCGTTGGAGGACAGGGAGAAAAACTGTTTTTT	-	TRBD1	TRBV29-1	TRBJ1-4
CASSTWTGPYGYTF	TGTGCCAGTAGTACCTGGACAGGTCCTTATGGCTACACCTTC	once	TRBD1	TRBV19	TRBJ1-2
CASSVWDSGGYTF	TGTGCCAGCAGCGTTTGGGACTCGGGTGGCTACACCTTC	-	-	TRBV9	TRBJ1-2
CASSLAGSVTNEKLFF	TGCGCCAGCAGCTTGGCAGGGTCAGTCACTAATGAAAAACTGTTTTTT	-	-	TRBV5-1	TRBJ1-4
CASSSLQGHSNQPQHF	TGTGCCAGCAGTTCATTACAGGGCCATAGCAATCAGCCCCAGCATTTT	many	-	TRBV27	TRBJ1-5
CASSYSGQFNEKLFF	TGTGCCAGCAGTTACTCGGGACAGTTTAATGAAAAACTGTTTTTT	-	TRBD1	TRBV6-2/TRBV6-3	TRBJ1-4
CAISGKEFLPPATTDTQYF	TGTGCCATCAGTGGGAAGGAGTTTTTACCACCCGCCACCACAGATACGCAGTATTTT	-	-	TRBV10-3	TRBJ2-3
CASSVARSYEQYF	TGTGCCAGCAGTGTGGCCAGATCCTACGAGCAGTACTTC	-	-	TRBV2	TRBJ2-7
CASSARGGEQFF	TGTGCCAGCAGCGCTCGGGGAGGTGAGCAGTTCTTC	-	-	TRBV9	TRBJ2-1
CASSLPKRGNTQYF	TGTGCCAGCAGTTTACCCAAGCGAGGAAATACGCAGTATTTT	-	-	TRBV28	TRBJ2-3